Presented here are 11 T cell receptor beta chains from one specimen sequenced in a study of T cell responses to AZD1222 COVID-19 vaccine. Profiled with immunoSEQ multiplex PCR; TCRdb holds only in-frame clones, not every one. In the table there are around 160,000 clones, approximately 89% of which are singletons. Sequencing was performed on peripheral blood, taken on day 0 of AZD1222 vaccination. The receptors derive from an adult in good health.

V usage is TRBV3-1 (or the pseudogene TRBV3-2) and J usage is TRBJ2-5, with unresolved D. Deletions cut 4 bases from V and 5 bases from J, with 8 bases between. Germline assignment: CDR1 LGHDT and CDR2 YNNKEL (reference sequence). The CDR3 loop spans 12 amino acids. The CDR3 nucleotides read TGTGCCAGCAGCCGTACTGGGGAGACCCAGTACTTC. Translation: CASSRTGETQYF.

V gene TRBV10-3 combines with J gene TRBJ2-1; 7 bases align to TRBD1. This CDR3 region has 14 residues. Unmatched junction bases numbered 8, after V lost 9 bases and J lost 3 bases. The germline CDR1 and CDR2 sequences are ENHRY and SYGVKD. The CDR3 nucleotides are TGTGCCATTACTCGACAGGGAAACTACAATGAGCAGTTCTTC. Protein: CAITRQGNYNEQFF.

The sample holds one count of this clone. V is TRBV5-4 and J is TRBJ1-2; TRBD1 aligns across 9 bases. Trimming removed 7 bases from V and 5 bases from J; junction bases left unmatched: 3. This CDR3 is 12 amino acids long. Per the germline V gene, CDR1 is SGHNT and CDR2 is YYREEE (reference sequence). The CDR3 protein is CASLGQGYGYTF. CDR3 nucleotides: TGTGCCAGCCTGGGACAGGGTTATGGCTACACCTTC.

The V and J genes are TRBV4-3 and TRBJ2-1; either TRBD1 or TRBD2 may supply D (6 bases each). The CDR3 runs to 16 residues. Deletions cut 0 bases from V and 1 base from J, with 10 bases between. Looked up from germline, CDR1 is LGHNA and CDR2 is YSLEER. The CDR3 nucleotides are TGCGCCAGCAGCCAAGAGTGGAGGGGGTCCTACAATGAGCAGTTCTTC. Its protein is CASSQEWRGSYNEQFF.

The rearrangement uses TRBV3-1 (or the pseudogene TRBV3-2) and TRBJ2-7; possible D gene TRBD1, 5 bases. This CDR3 has 14 amino acids. V was shortened by 1 base and J by 0 bases, with 7 bases between the two germline ends. The germline CDR1 and CDR2 sequences are LGHDT and YNNKEL (reference sequence). The CDR3 DNA reads as TGTGCCAGCAGCCAAGGACAGTACTCCTACGAGCAGTACTTC. This sequence encodes CASSQGQYSYEQYF.

The chain uses TRBV7-2 and TRBJ2-7; the match to TRBD2 covers 14 bases. V dropped 5 bases and J dropped 0; count of bases not matched to a gene: 6. The CDR3 is 17 residues long. Germline CDR1 and CDR2: SGHTA and FQGNSA. The DNA for the CDR3 is TGTGCCAGCAGCCCAGGACTAGCGGGGGGCGACTCCTACGAGCAGTACTTC. Encoded protein: CASSPGLAGGDSYEQYF.

This chain uses TRBV30 with TRBJ1-2, with TRBD1 matching over 9 bases. Trimming removed 0 bases from V and 8 bases from J; junction bases left unmatched: 13. This CDR3 region has 16 residues. Germline V gene lookup returns CDR1 GTSNPN and CDR2 SVGIG (reference sequence). CDR3 loop: CAWSVTSGTGTEGYTF. CDR3 in DNA: TGTGCCTGGAGTGTGACTTCTGGGACAGGGACGGAAGGCTACACCTTC.

This clone was seen only a few times. This rearrangement joins TRBV11-2 to TRBJ1-2, with TRBD1 identical over 9 bases. CDR1 SGHAT and CDR2 FQNNGV come from the germline V gene. This CDR3 region has 13 residues. V shed 5 bases and J 8 bases; nucleotides not matched to a gene: 6. CDR3 nucleotides: TGTGCCAGCAGCCCCACAGGGGGCGGGGGCTACACCTTC. As protein: CASSPTGGGGYTF.

The CDR3 region has the DNA TGTGCCACCAGTGATTTTAGAGGGGCAGAGACCCAGTACTTC. Protein product: CATSDFRGAETQYF. This chain links TRBV24-1 with TRBJ2-5, with D tentatively TRBD1 or TRBD2 (5 bases each). V was clipped by 1 base and J by 4 bases, with 9 bases between them. The CDR3 consists of 14 residues. In germline, CDR1 is KGHDR, CDR2 SFDVKD.

The CDR3 protein is CASSFGGHEQYF. The CDR3 DNA follows: TGTGCCAGCAGTTTTGGGGGCCACGAGCAGTACTTC. The J gene is TRBJ2-7, the V gene TRBV12-3 or TRBV12-4, with D possibly matching TRBD1 (6 bases). V was trimmed by 3 bases and J by 5 bases, leaving 8 bases between them. The CDR3 runs to 12 residues.

The chain is built from TRBV11-1 and TRBJ1-2; D uncertain. V lost 5 bases to trimming and J lost 6 bases, with 16 bases between them. The CDR3 has 14 residues. CDR1 SGHAT and CDR2 FQDESV come from the germline V gene (reference sequence). CDR3 region: CASSPRMGFDGYTF. The CDR3 coding sequence is TGTGCCAGCAGCCCTCGAATGGGATTTGATGGCTACACCTTC.